Presented here are 26 T cell receptor beta chains from one specimen sequenced in a study of T cell responses to AZD1222 COVID-19 vaccine. Sequenced by immunoSEQ multiplex PCR; TCRdb stores in-frame clones only, minus some. The table has approximately 300,000 clones, almost 95% seen once. The material was peripheral blood, obtained 28 days after the second AZD1222 dose. The receptors stem from an adult who received the AZD1222 COVID-19 vaccine.

The J gene is TRBJ1-1, the V gene TRBV6-5; D is perhaps TRBD1 (5 bases). Trimming took 4 bases from V and 1 from J, leaving 13 bases between them. The CDR3 is made up of 15 amino acids. The germline V gene has CDR1 MNHEY and CDR2 SVGAGI. The CDR3 here is CASSSGGTANTEAFF. The DNA for the CDR3 is TGTGCCAGCAGTTCGGGCGGGACGGCGAACACTGAAGCTTTCTTT.

This clone was seen just once. The chain recombines TRBV12-3 or TRBV12-4 with TRBJ2-2; 7 nucleotides line up with TRBD1. The junction had 4 bases not matched to a gene; V was cut back by 6 bases and J by 6 bases. The CDR3 is 13 residues long. Here the CDR3 reads CASRITGAGELFF. The CDR3, as DNA: TGTGCCAGCAGAATAACAGGGGCCGGGGAGCTGTTTTTT.

This chain uses TRBV5-4 with TRBJ1-3; maybe TRBD1 (5 bases). CDR1 and CDR2 from the germline V gene are SGHNT and YYREEE (reference sequence). Trimming removed 3 bases at V and 10 bases at J, with 14 bases between. The length of the CDR3 is 13 residues. CDR3 loop: CASSSIGGSTIYF. As DNA, the CDR3 is TGTGCCAGCAGCTCCATTGGGGGTTCGACCATATATTTT.

V and J are TRBV3-1 (or the pseudogene TRBV3-2) and TRBJ1-2, with D hard to call. V lost 1 base, J lost 4 bases, and 13 bases lay in between. The germline CDR1 and CDR2 sequences are LGHDT and YNNKEL (reference sequence). This CDR3 is built from 15 residues. The CDR3 coding sequence is TGTGCCAGCAGCCAAGCCGGGCAGGCATTCTATGGCTACACCTTC. It specifies CASSQAGQAFYGYTF.

This clone was recorded only once. The chain uses TRBV10-3 and TRBJ1-1, with 7 bases lining up with TRBD1. The V gene end was trimmed by 6 bases and the J gene end by 1 base; junction bases not matched to a gene: 2. This CDR3 contains 13 residues. CDR1 ENHRY and CDR2 SYGVKD come from the germline V gene. The CDR3 nucleotides read TGTGCCATCAGACAGGGGACGAACACTGAAGCTTTCTTT. Its protein product is CAIRQGTNTEAFF.

This chain uses TRBV6-5 with TRBJ1-4, with D perhaps TRBD1 (5 bases). The germline V gene has CDR1 MNHEY and CDR2 SVGAGI. This CDR3 has 16 residues. The V gene lost 1 base and the J gene lost 6 bases, with 15 bases spanning the gap. The CDR3 DNA is TGTGCCAGCAGTTACTGGGGTGGGGGGAAGGATGAAAAACTGTTTTTT. Translated, it gives CASSYWGGGKDEKLFF.

The chain joins TRBV18 to TRBJ1-5; D is undetermined. V dropped 5 bases and J dropped 0 bases, with 5 bases sitting between them. The CDR3 covers 13 residues. Looked up from germline, CDR1 is KGHSH and CDR2 is LQKENI. The CDR3 DNA sequence: TGTGCCAGCTCAGAGTATAGCAATCAGCCCCAGCATTTT. Translation: CASSEYSNQPQHF.

The V call is TRBV24-1, the J call TRBJ1-5; 7 positions agree with TRBD1. Trimming took 9 bases from V and 3 from J; bases not matched to a gene: 4. CDR1 KGHDR and CDR2 SFDVKD come from the germline V gene. The CDR3 is made up of 13 amino acids. CDR3 protein: CATADRLNQPQHF. The CDR3 region has the DNA TGTGCCACCGCGGACAGGCTCAATCAGCCCCAGCATTTT.

V is TRBV2 and J is TRBJ1-1; tentative D call: TRBD1 (5 bases). Germline V CDR1 and CDR2: SNHLY, FYNNEI. There are 14 residues in the CDR3. The V end was cut by 6 bases, the J end by 0 bases, with 11 bases between. CDR3 amino acids: CASRTDRMNTEAFF. The CDR3 DNA sequence: TGTGCCAGCAGAACAGACAGAATGAACACTGAAGCTTTCTTT.

This clone was detected once. The V gene is TRBV5-6, the J gene TRBJ2-6; 10 nucleotides line up with TRBD1. There are 13 residues in the CDR3. Germline CDR1 reads SGHDT; CDR2 reads YYEEEE. V lost 9 bases, J lost 10 bases, and 7 bases stayed unmatched. For the CDR3, the DNA is TGTGCCACGTTGCGGGACAGGGGAAACGTCCTGACTTTC. This gives the protein CATLRDRGNVLTF.

V usage is TRBV6-2 or TRBV6-3 and J usage is TRBJ1-6; perhaps TRBD1 as D (5 bases). Germline-derived CDR1 and CDR2 are MNHEY and SVGEGT. The CDR3 loop spans 15 amino acids. V dropped 4 bases and J dropped 10 bases, with 17 bases sitting between them. The CDR3 region is CASSSLDSRSSPLHF. CDR3 DNA: TGTGCCAGCAGTTCCCTCGACAGCAGGAGCTCACCCCTCCACTTT.

This chain connects TRBV18 to TRBJ1-6; TRBD1 agrees at 10 bases. The CDR3 extends over 15 amino acids. Per the germline V gene, CDR1 is KGHSH and CDR2 is LQKENI. The J segment lost 7 bases and the V segment lost 3 bases, leaving 3 bases of the junction unmatched. The CDR3 protein is CASSPGQGSNSPLHF. CDR3 sequence (DNA): TGTGCCAGCTCACCGGGACAGGGGTCAAATTCACCCCTCCACTTT.

The gene calls are TRBV2 and TRBJ2-3; TRBD2 is a possible D gene (5 bases). The CDR3 length is 11 residues. Germline-derived CDR1 and CDR2 are SNHLY and FYNNEI. Trimming removed 10 bases from V and 9 bases from J, with 14 bases in between. This chain's CDR3 is CATAGVLTQYF. The CDR3 DNA reads TGTGCCACGGCCGGGGTTTTGACGCAGTATTTT.

The chain employs TRBV7-9 and TRBJ2-7; D possibly corresponds to TRBD1 (6 bases). Deletions cut 5 bases from V and 0 bases from J, with 11 bases between. The CDR3 is 14 residues long. Per the germline V gene, CDR1 is SEHNR and CDR2 is FQNEAQ (reference sequence). CDR3 amino acids: CASSIRDTSYEQYF. The CDR3 region has the DNA TGTGCCAGCAGCATTCGGGACACCTCCTACGAGCAGTACTTC.

This sequence joins TRBV12-2 and TRBJ1-4; the table's D gene call, TRBD1, was not cross checked with the DNA. TRBV12-2 is a documented pseudogene. The CDR3 is 14 amino acids. CDR3 nucleotide sequence: TGTGCAAGTCGGCCAGGGGTAACTAATGAAAAACTGTTTTTT. It translates to CASRPGVTNEKLFF.

This chain joins TRBV4-3 and TRBJ2-1; 11 positions match TRBD2. The ends lost 3 bases at V and 6 bases at J; junction bases unmatched: 4. CDR3 length: 15 residues. Germline V gene sequence: CDR1 LGHNA, CDR2 YSLEER. For the CDR3, the DNA is TGCGCCAGCAGCCAGGTTAGCGGGAGGGGCAATGAGCAGTTCTTC. Its translation: CASSQVSGRGNEQFF.

The CDR3 is CASSRREQYF. The CDR3 DNA reads as TGTGCCAGCAGCCGGCGGGAGCAGTACTTC. This rearrangement joins TRBV28 to TRBJ2-7; D gene unclear. This CDR3 region has 10 residues. CDR1 and CDR2 from the germline V gene are MDHEN and SYDVKM. V was shortened by 6 bases and J by 7 bases, with 7 bases between the two germline ends.

The chain joins TRBV28 to TRBJ2-2; D ambiguous. V shed 6 bases and J shed 5 bases, with 4 bases lying between them. This CDR3 is 11 amino acids long. CDR1 is MDHEN, CDR2 SYDVKM, per germline. CDR3 in DNA: TGTGCCAGCAGAGGGACCGGGGAGCTGTTTTTT. This codes for CASRGTGELFF.

The rearrangement links TRBV4-1 to TRBJ2-7; possibly TRBD1 for D (6 bases). Germline V gene lookup returns CDR1 MGHRA and CDR2 YSYEKL. Trimming took 2 bases from V and 7 from J, leaving 21 bases between them. The length of the CDR3 is 16 residues. CDR3 DNA: TGCGCCAGCAGCCAAATTCAGGGGTCCGGGACCCATGAGCAGTACTTC. Its translation is CASSQIQGSGTHEQYF.

Concerning this clone itself: The same CDR3 also results from other DNA sequences found in this sample. The CDR3 region is CASSLGTTQETQYF. The CDR3 DNA sequence: TGCGCCAGCAGCTTGGGGACGACGCAAGAGACCCAGTACTTC. The chain joins TRBV5-1 to TRBJ2-5, with unresolved D. The germline V gene encodes CDR1 SGHRS and CDR2 YFSETQ. Trimming pared 0 bases from V and 2 bases from J, leaving 8 bases between. CDR3 size: 14 residues.

The chain employs TRBV7-2 and TRBJ1-1, with D unclear. V lost 5 bases, J lost 0 bases, and 10 bases lay in between. The CDR3 length is 14 residues. The germline V gene has CDR1 SGHTA and CDR2 FQGNSA. CDR3 region: CASSRRSMNTEAFF. In DNA, the CDR3 is TGTGCCAGCAGCCGCAGGTCGATGAACACTGAAGCTTTCTTT.

The chain joins TRBV24-1 to TRBJ1-5; D is ambiguous. The CDR3 runs to 12 residues. The V and J ends lost 3 bases and 9 bases respectively, with 8 bases between them. Germline V lookup: CDR1 KGHDR, CDR2 SFDVKD. In DNA form, the CDR3 reads TGTGCCACCAGTGATCTCCGGGGGCCCCAGCATTTT. It translates to CATSDLRGPQHF.

The V call is TRBV20-1, the J call TRBJ1-1; unclear D gene. The CDR3 sequence is 14 residues long. V lost 3 bases and J 3 bases, leaving 14 bases between the germline ends. Germline values: CDR1 DFQATT, CDR2 SNEGSKA (reference sequence). Written as DNA, the CDR3 is TGCAGTGCTAGTGCGCTCCGAAGGGACACTGAAGCTTTCTTT. Encoded protein: CSASALRRDTEAFF.

The V gene is TRBV3-1 (or the pseudogene TRBV3-2), the J gene TRBJ1-3, with TRBD1 identical over 9 bases. The CDR3 spans 20 residues. J gave up 0 bases and V 4 bases, and 16 bases lay outside the gene matches. The germline V gene encodes CDR1 LGHDT and CDR2 YNNKEL (reference sequence). CDR3 nucleotide sequence: TGTGCCAGCAGCCTAAATCCGGCCCTGGGACAGGGTAACTCTGGAAACACCATATATTTT. Translation: CASSLNPALGQGNSGNTIYF.

This clone was seen just once. The chain couples TRBV19 to TRBJ1-4, with TRBD1 as a possible D gene (5 bases). CDR3 length: 16 residues. CDR1 and CDR2 from the germline V gene are LNHDA and SQIVND (reference sequence). V dropped 9 bases and J dropped 0 bases, with 17 bases sitting between them. Written as DNA, the CDR3 is TGTGCCAGCAGAGACAGATCGGTTGCAACTAATGAAAAACTGTTTTTT. It specifies CASRDRSVATNEKLFF.

This sequence joins TRBV5-8 and TRBJ2-7; D call uncertain. V lost 0 bases and J lost 4, with 5 bases in between. Germline V lookup: CDR1 SGHTS, CDR2 YDEGEE. The CDR3 is 12 residues long. The CDR3, as DNA: TGTGCCAGCAGCTTGGTGGCGTACGAGCAGTACTTC. Translating it yields CASSLVAYEQYF.